This T cell receptor beta chain was profiled in a study of T-cell memory formation after mild COVID-19. Study summary: Clusters of TCRs were largely donor specific.

A remark on this clonotype: What it recognizes is unknown.

Germline-derived CDR1 and CDR2 are MRHNA and SNTAGT. This CDR3 region has 19 residues. J was trimmed by 4 bases and V by 3 bases; bases with no gene match: 19. Study-level findings and limits: Pre-infection memory harbored some responding clones, suggesting cross-reactive memory joined.

A 5'RACE reaction primed in the constant segment made cDNA libraries of TCR alpha and TCR beta, and these carried sample barcodes and UMIs. TCRdb processed the 5' RACE reads anew with MiXCR; each CDR3 protein has one entry. The sample yields 150,000 to 200,000 distinct CDR3 sequences, around 10% seen once. This receptor was obtained from a man aged 18 to 35 who had mild COVID-19 (a few samples of this study predate the infection). Cell type and time point are not known. V and J are TRBV6-4 and TRBJ2-7; 9 nucleotides align to TRBD1. Material for sequencing was PBMCs or a T cell subset sorted from them (not recorded which). Here the CDR3 reads CASSDPRDRAPSRRYEQYV. For the CDR3, the DNA is TGTGCCAGCAGTGATCCCCGGGACAGGGCCCCCTCTCGCCGATACGAGCAGTACGTC.